The source of this T cell receptor beta chain is a study of T cells in pancreatic ductal adenocarcinoma. In germline, CDR1 is SEHNR, CDR2 FQNEAQ (reference sequence). V dropped 7 bases and J dropped 9; count of bases not matched to a gene: 17. The CDR3 consists of 16 residues. Selected pancreatic ductal adenocarcinoma patients had undergone surgery without neoadjuvant therapy. Study-level results: Tumor and blood clonality did not differ significantly, about 0.11 versus 0.066.

As regards this clone: Its matching antigen is unknown.

Only in-frame clones appear in the TCRdb table, and some are missing; sequencing was by immunoSEQ multiplex PCR. The data contain roughly 17,000 clones, more than 70% of them singletons. The chain couples TRBV7-9 to TRBJ2-7, with 11 bases identical to TRBD1. The TCR originated in a human donor with pancreatic ductal adenocarcinoma. The material sequenced was PBMCs. CDR3 bases: TGTGCCAGCACCCAAACCGCCGGGACAGGGGGGGTGTGGCAGTACTTC. It yields the protein CASTQTAGTGGVWQYF.